A single sample is the source of the 19 T cell receptor beta chains below, sequenced in a study of blood T cell repertoires in COVID-19. Profiling relied on immunoSEQ multiplex PCR, and the TCRdb table lists in-frame clones only, not all of them. The repertoire includes roughly 100,000 clones, around four fifths of them detected once, and approximately 9.3% sits in the top ten. The sequenced sample was peripheral blood. The receptors derive from a woman of 80 years or more with acute or convalescent COVID-19.

The chain carries TRBV3-1 (or the pseudogene TRBV3-2) and TRBJ2-2, with no clear D. This CDR3 is built from 11 residues. From germline, CDR1 is LGHDT and CDR2 YNNKEL (reference sequence). Trimming removed 6 bases at V and 8 bases at J, with 7 bases between. CDR3 DNA: TGTGCCAGCAGTACCACTGGGGAGCTGTTTTTT. This codes for CASSTTGELFF.

This chain connects TRBV4-2 to TRBJ1-5; D not certain. Germline lookup yields CDR1 LGHNA and CDR2 YNFKEQ. Trimming stripped 1 base from V and 12 bases from J, with 13 bases between. This CDR3 spans 13 amino acids. CDR3 coding DNA: TGTGCCAGCAGCCAAGGGAACGGGATCGTCCAGCATTTT. Amino acid sequence: CASSQGNGIVQHF.

This sequence joins TRBV4-1 and TRBJ1-2; D remains ambiguous. The CDR3 is made up of 15 amino acids. The germline gives CDR1 MGHRA, CDR2 YSYEKL. V lost 1 base and J lost 0, with 9 bases in between. CDR3 protein: CASSQGTETNYGYTF. CDR3 DNA: TGCGCCAGCAGCCAAGGCACAGAAACTAACTATGGCTACACCTTC.

The chain couples TRBV3-1 (or the pseudogene TRBV3-2) to TRBJ2-5, with a possible D match to TRBD2 (7 bases). The CDR3 is 13 amino acids. Germline V CDR1 and CDR2: LGHDT, YNNKEL (reference sequence). Trimming took 4 bases from V and 5 from J, leaving 11 bases between them. The CDR3 DNA is TGTGCCAGCAGCCTTGAGGGGGGGGAGACCCAGTACTTC. Encoded protein: CASSLEGGETQYF.

The CDR3 DNA follows: TGTGCCAGCAGCCCTCAAGCGGGAGGGCCCTACGAGCAGTACTTC. Protein product: CASSPQAGGPYEQYF. The V and J genes are TRBV7-2 and TRBJ2-7; 10 bases map to TRBD2. Trimming at V came to 5 bases and at J to 2 bases, leaving 6 bases not matched to a gene. This CDR3 comprises 15 residues. Germline V gene data show CDR1 as SGHTA and CDR2 as FQGNSA.

V usage is TRBV27 and J usage is TRBJ1-1, with 7 bases matching TRBD1. Trimming cost V 6 bases and J 5 bases; bases outside gene matches: 6. Germline V lookup: CDR1 MNHEY, CDR2 SMNVEV (reference sequence). This CDR3 is built from 13 residues. CDR3 region: CASREAGGTEAFF. DNA for the CDR3: TGTGCCAGCAGAGAAGCAGGGGGGACTGAAGCTTTCTTT.

Only a few counts were recorded for this clone. CDR3 region: CASSYKGGDTGELFF. The CDR3 region has the DNA TGTGCCAGCAGCTATAAAGGAGGGGACACCGGGGAGCTGTTTTTT. The rearrangement joins TRBV7-2 to TRBJ2-2; D is possibly TRBD2 (6 bases). This CDR3 contains 15 residues. Per germline, CDR1 SGHTA and CDR2 FQGNSA. V shed 4 bases and J shed 3 bases, with 12 bases lying between them.

The CDR3, as DNA: TGTGCCAGCAGGAACACAGGGGGTAGCAATCAGCCCCAGCATTTT. It translates to CASRNTGGSNQPQHF. The chain carries TRBV6-5 and TRBJ1-5, with 8 bases identical to TRBD1. Trimming cost V 6 bases and J 0 bases; bases outside gene matches: 4. CDR3 length: 15 amino acids. Germline values: CDR1 MNHEY, CDR2 SVGAGI.

The chain uses TRBV2 and TRBJ2-5; TRBD2 aligns across 9 bases. Trimming cost V 7 bases and J 5 bases; bases outside gene matches: 5. The CDR3 contains 13 residues. In germline, CDR1 is SNHLY, CDR2 FYNNEI. The CDR3 DNA follows: TGTGCCAGCAAGGCGGGAGGGGGGGAGACCCAGTACTTC. Translation: CASKAGGGETQYF. Full variable domain (missing parts from reference TRBV2 and TRBJ2-5): EPEVTQTPSHQVTQMGQEVILRCVPISNHLYFYWYRQILGQKVEFLVSFYNNEISEKSEIFDDQFSVERPDGSNFTLKIRSTKLEDSAMYFCASKAGGGETQYFGPGTRLLVL.

This clone is a singleton in its sample. The chain joins TRBV21-1 to TRBJ1-5; TRBD1 is the table's D call, not checked against the DNA. TRBV21-1 is classified as a pseudogene. The CDR3 extends over 19 amino acids. The CDR3 sequence is CASSKLTAARGWGNQPQHF. For the CDR3, the DNA is TGTGCCAGCAGCAAACTAACGGCGGCTAGGGGCTGGGGCAATCAGCCCCAGCATTTT.

V gene TRBV18 combines with J gene TRBJ1-2, with D unresolved. Between the trimmed V and J ends, which lost 3 bases and 8 bases, there was a span of 13 bases. Germline lookup yields CDR1 KGHSH and CDR2 LQKENI. The CDR3 consists of 13 residues. The CDR3 coding sequence is TGTGCCAGCTCACCCCTCGGGGAGTCAGGCTACACCTTC. Translating gives CASSPLGESGYTF.

The J gene is TRBJ2-7, the V gene TRBV7-2, with 9 positions matching TRBD1. Germline loops: CDR1 SGHTA, CDR2 FQGNSA. The CDR3 spans 15 residues. The ends lost 3 bases at V and 3 bases at J; junction bases unmatched: 6. CDR3 sequence: CASSFHGTGLYEQYF. DNA of the CDR3: TGTGCCAGCAGCTTCCACGGGACAGGGCTCTACGAGCAGTACTTC.

The chain combines TRBV9 with TRBJ1-1; D remains unclear. This CDR3 has 13 residues. Trimming stripped 0 bases from V and 0 bases from J, with 3 bases between. Germline V gene sequence: CDR1 SGDLS, CDR2 YYNGEE. CDR3 coding DNA: TGTGCCAGCAGCGTAGCAGTGAACACTGAAGCTTTCTTT. This translates into CASSVAVNTEAFF. The full variable domain, rest sourced from reference TRBV9 and TRBJ1-1, is DSGVTQTPKHLITATGQRVTLRCSPRSGDLSVYWYQQSLDQGLQFLIQYYNGEERAKGNILERFSAQQFPDLHSELNLSSLELGDSALYFCASSVAVNTEAFFGQGTRLTVV.

V usage is TRBV19 and J usage is TRBJ2-2, with unresolved D. This CDR3 contains 14 residues. The ends were cut back, 5 bases at V and 0 bases at J, with 7 bases in the middle. Germline CDR1 reads LNHDA; CDR2 reads SQIVND (reference sequence). CDR3 sequence reads: CASSAPANTGELFF. The CDR3 nucleotides are TGTGCCAGTAGTGCGCCCGCGAACACCGGGGAGCTGTTTTTT.

This chain uses TRBV7-3 with TRBJ1-5, with D perhaps matching TRBD1 (6 bases). The CDR3 length is 14 residues. Deletions cut 3 bases from V and 1 base from J, with 7 bases between. Looked up from germline, CDR1 is SGHTA and CDR2 is FQGTGA. CDR3 protein: CASSFQGSNQPQHF. CDR3 DNA sequence: TGTGCCAGCAGCTTTCAGGGGAGCAATCAGCCCCAGCATTTT.

This sequence joins TRBV7-2 and TRBJ1-2; D uncertain. CDR1 and CDR2 (germline): SGHTA, FQGNSA. The V and J ends lost 5 bases and 4 bases respectively, with 17 bases between them. This CDR3 contains 15 residues. The CDR3 here is CASSPRDGNVYGYTF. In nucleotides, the CDR3 is TGTGCCAGCAGCCCACGCGACGGGAACGTCTATGGCTACACCTTC. The full variable domain, its missing parts supplied by reference TRBV7-2 and TRBJ1-2, is GAGVSQSPSNKVTEKGKDVELRCDPISGHTALYWYRQSLGQGLEFLIYFQGNSAPDKSGLPSDRFSAERTGGSVSTLTIQRTQQEDSAVYLCASSPRDGNVYGYTFGSGTRLTVV.

The chain joins TRBV7-2 to TRBJ2-3; TRBD2 aligns across 9 bases. The J segment lost 5 bases and the V segment lost 2 bases, leaving 8 bases of the junction unmatched. The CDR3 is 16 residues long. Germline V gene lookup returns CDR1 SGHTA and CDR2 FQGNSA. The CDR3 protein is CASSLYAGGPVDTQYF. DNA for the CDR3: TGTGCCAGCAGCTTATATGCGGGAGGGCCGGTAGATACGCAGTATTTT.

The chain uses TRBV12-5 and TRBJ2-1, with a possible D match to TRBD1 (5 bases). Germline CDR1 reads LGHNT; CDR2 reads FRNRAP. The CDR3 spans 16 residues. Deletions cut 0 bases from V and 8 bases from J, with 17 bases between. CDR3 nucleotide sequence: TGTGCTAGTGGTTTGGTACAAGGCAGGGTGGGATATGAGCAGTTCTTC. This encodes CASGLVQGRVGYEQFF.

The chain couples TRBV5-6 to TRBJ1-2; D may be TRBD1 (6 bases). CDR1 is SGHDT and CDR2 is YYEEEE in the germline V gene. The CDR3 loop spans 14 amino acids. The V end lost 5 bases, the J end lost 2 bases, and 13 bases lay between the germline ends. The DNA of the CDR3 is TGTGCCAGCAGGCTACAGGGATCCAACTATGGCTACACCTTC. It codes for CASRLQGSNYGYTF.